Listed below are T cell receptor beta chains from one sample, sequenced in a study of shared clonotypes between healthy human individuals. Using immunoSEQ multiplex PCR, the repertoire was profiled, and TCRdb retains in-frame clones only, with some absent. The profile shows 950,000 to 1,300,000 clones, about 76% of them singletons. Sequences were obtained from memory CD4+ T cells sorted from blood. Receptor source: a young man in good health. The CDR3 runs from the conserved cysteine through the conserved F or W. Fields, in order: D gene, clone size, V gene, J gene, CDR3 protein, CDR3 DNA. The D gene is left open where the match is weak. Clone size is given for some rows only: seen once, a few or many times, or a class if the clone is expanded.

D: TRBD2
size: .
V: TRBV9
J: TRBJ2-5
CDR3: CASSVAASGRAGETQYF
DNA: TGTGCCAGCAGCGTAGCGGCTAGCGGGAGGGCCGGGGAGACCCAGTACTTC

D: .
size: .
V: TRBV5-1
J: TRBJ2-5
CDR3: CASSIGTGQETQYF
DNA: TGCGCCAGCAGCATCGGGACGGGCCAAGAGACCCAGTACTTC

D: .
size: .
V: TRBV11-1
J: TRBJ2-5
CDR3: CASSPQGTQETQYF
DNA: TGTGCCAGCAGCCCACAGGGAACTCAAGAGACCCAGTACTTC

D: .
size: .
V: TRBV5-4
J: TRBJ2-3
CDR3: CASSLLEGDTDTQYF
DNA: TGTGCCAGCAGCTTGCTGGAGGGCGACACAGATACGCAGTATTTT

D: .
size: .
V: TRBV7-2
J: TRBJ2-7
CDR3: CASSLAAGAYEQYF
DNA: TGTGCCAGCAGCTTAGCCGCAGGGGCTTACGAGCAGTACTTC

D: TRBD1
size: .
V: TRBV5-1
J: TRBJ1-1
CDR3: CASSLDRGLSTEAFF
DNA: TGCGCCAGCAGCTTGGACAGGGGGCTGAGCACTGAAGCTTTCTTT

D: .
size: few
V: TRBV19
J: TRBJ1-6
CDR3: CASSLSYYNSPLHF
DNA: TGTGCCAGTAGCCTCAGTTACTATAATTCACCCCTCCACTTT

D: TRBD1
size: .
V: TRBV30
J: TRBJ1-1
CDR3: CAWNRGPMNTEAFF
DNA: TGTGCCTGGAACAGGGGCCCTATGAACACTGAAGCTTTCTTT

D: TRBD1
size: .
V: TRBV27
J: TRBJ1-6
CDR3: CASTQTGARNSPLHF
DNA: TGTGCCAGCACCCAAACAGGGGCGAGGAATTCACCCCTCCACTTT

D: TRBD2
size: .
V: TRBV5-1
J: TRBJ2-3
CDR3: CASSFKRGTTDTQYF
DNA: TGCGCCAGCAGCTTCAAGCGGGGGACCACAGATACGCAGTATTTT

D: .
size: .
V: TRBV5-4
J: TRBJ1-2
CDR3: CASSLISDVYGYTF
DNA: TGTGCCAGCAGCTTAATTAGCGACGTATATGGCTACACCTTC

D: .
size: .
V: TRBV2
J: TRBJ1-2
CDR3: CASSAVPYGYTF
DNA: TGTGCCAGCAGTGCGGTTCCCTATGGCTACACCTTC

D: TRBD1
size: few
V: TRBV9
J: TRBJ1-5
CDR3: CASSPRDSYQPQHF
DNA: TGTGCCAGCAGCCCCCGGGACAGCTATCAGCCCCAGCATTTT

D: TRBD1
size: .
V: TRBV29-1
J: TRBJ1-1
CDR3: CSVHRGGESEAFF
DNA: TGCAGCGTTCACAGGGGCGGGGAGTCTGAAGCTTTCTTT

D: .
size: many
V: TRBV5-4
J: TRBJ1-2
CDR3: CASSLGHYYGYTF
DNA: TGTGCCAGCAGCTTGGGCCACTACTATGGCTACACCTTC

D: .
size: .
V: TRBV27
J: TRBJ2-5
CDR3: CAVGGQTHQETQYF
DNA: TGTGCCGTAGGGGGGCAAACTCACCAAGAGACCCAGTACTTC

D: .
size: .
V: TRBV6-1
J: TRBJ1-6
CDR3: CASTTNSPLHF
DNA: TGTGCCAGCACCACCAATTCACCCCTCCACTTT

D: .
size: .
V: TRBV10-3
J: TRBJ2-5
CDR3: CAITRDVAETQYF
DNA: TGTGCCATCACCCGGGACGTCGCGGAGACCCAGTACTTC

D: TRBD1
size: .
V: TRBV7-7
J: TRBJ2-6
CDR3: CASGPGTGQSGANVLTF
DNA: TGTGCTAGCGGACCCGGGACAGGGCAGTCTGGGGCCAACGTCCTGACTTTC

D: TRBD1
size: few
V: TRBV2
J: TRBJ1-2
CDR3: CASTQGAGGYTF
DNA: TGTGCCAGCACTCAGGGGGCGGGAGGCTACACCTTC

D: .
size: .
V: TRBV6-4
J: TRBJ2-2
CDR3: CASSRTATNTGELFF
DNA: TGTGCCAGCAGCCGGACGGCAACGAACACCGGGGAGCTGTTTTTT

D: TRBD2
size: .
V: TRBV13
J: TRBJ2-1
CDR3: CASSQGLATNEQFF
DNA: TGTGCCAGCAGCCAAGGACTAGCGACTAATGAGCAGTTCTTC

D: .
size: once
V: TRBV5-6
J: TRBJ1-5
CDR3: CASSFFRDGQPQHF
DNA: TGTGCCAGCAGCTTTTTCAGGGATGGTCAGCCCCAGCATTTT

D: .
size: .
V: TRBV30
J: TRBJ1-1
CDR3: CAWSRNMNTEAFF
DNA: TGTGCCTGGAGCAGGAATATGAACACTGAAGCTTTCTTT

D: .
size: once
V: TRBV19
J: TRBJ1-1
CDR3: CASSIQDSLNTEAFF
DNA: TGTGCCAGTAGTATCCAGGACAGTCTGAACACTGAAGCTTTCTTT

D: TRBD1
size: .
V: TRBV10-3
J: TRBJ1-1
CDR3: CAITEDRAAEAFF
DNA: TGTGCCATCACTGAAGACAGGGCGGCTGAAGCTTTCTTT

D: TRBD1
size: few
V: TRBV13
J: TRBJ1-4
CDR3: CASSERETGVVEKLFF
DNA: TGTGCCAGCAGCGAACGTGAAACAGGGGTGGTAGAAAAACTGTTTTTT

D: TRBD1
size: .
V: TRBV2
J: TRBJ1-2
CDR3: CASSWDSYGYTF
DNA: TGTGCCAGCAGTTGGGACAGCTATGGCTACACCTTC

D: .
size: .
V: TRBV5-1
J: TRBJ2-1
CDR3: CASSSPMGLDEQFF
DNA: TGCGCCAGCAGCTCCCCGATGGGTTTGGATGAGCAGTTCTTC

D: .
size: .
V: TRBV5-1
J: TRBJ1-5
CDR3: CASSLGGKNQPQHF
DNA: TGCGCCAGCAGCTTGGGTGGGAAGAATCAGCCCCAGCATTTT

D: .
size: .
V: TRBV10-3
J: TRBJ2-3
CDR3: CAISESGMMADTQYF
DNA: TGTGCCATCAGTGAGTCGGGAATGATGGCAGATACGCAGTATTTT

D: TRBD2
size: .
V: TRBV7-2
J: TRBJ2-3
CDR3: CASSLATSDTDTQYF
DNA: TGTGCCAGCAGCTTAGCTACTAGCGACACAGATACGCAGTATTTT

D: TRBD2
size: few
V: TRBV7-2
J: TRBJ2-2
CDR3: CASRRGAGATHTGELFF
DNA: TGTGCCAGCAGGAGGGGAGCGGGAGCGACTCACACCGGGGAGCTGTTTTTT

D: .
size: .
V: TRBV27
J: TRBJ2-5
CDR3: CAAGRRGETQYF
DNA: TGTGCCGCGGGCCGAAGAGGAGAGACCCAGTACTTC

D: .
size: .
V: TRBV18
J: TRBJ1-4
CDR3: CASSPTIATNEKLFF
DNA: TGTGCCAGCTCACCCACTATTGCAACTAATGAAAAACTGTTTTTT

D: .
size: .
V: TRBV28
J: TRBJ2-5
CDR3: CASSLETPKETQYF
DNA: TGTGCCAGCAGTTTAGAGACACCGAAAGAGACCCAGTACTTC

D: TRBD1
size: .
V: TRBV25-1
J: TRBJ1-2
CDR3: CASSEMGTGPNYGYTF
DNA: TGTGCCAGCAGTGAAATGGGGACAGGACCTAACTATGGCTACACCTTC

D: .
size: few
V: TRBV6-5
J: TRBJ2-1
CDR3: CATTGHNEQFF
DNA: TGTGCCACCACAGGTCACAATGAGCAGTTCTTC

D: .
size: .
V: TRBV7-9
J: TRBJ2-1
CDR3: CASSFGQVNNNEQFF
DNA: TGTGCCAGCAGCTTTGGGCAGGTTAACAACAATGAGCAGTTCTTC

D: TRBD1
size: .
V: TRBV28
J: TRBJ2-7
CDR3: CASNSAGTGNYEQYF
DNA: TGTGCCAGCAACTCAGCCGGGACAGGGAACTACGAGCAGTACTTC

D: .
size: .
V: TRBV7-2
J: TRBJ2-3
CDR3: CASSPDRVYTQYF
DNA: TGTGCCAGCAGCCCGGACCGCGTTTATACGCAGTATTTT